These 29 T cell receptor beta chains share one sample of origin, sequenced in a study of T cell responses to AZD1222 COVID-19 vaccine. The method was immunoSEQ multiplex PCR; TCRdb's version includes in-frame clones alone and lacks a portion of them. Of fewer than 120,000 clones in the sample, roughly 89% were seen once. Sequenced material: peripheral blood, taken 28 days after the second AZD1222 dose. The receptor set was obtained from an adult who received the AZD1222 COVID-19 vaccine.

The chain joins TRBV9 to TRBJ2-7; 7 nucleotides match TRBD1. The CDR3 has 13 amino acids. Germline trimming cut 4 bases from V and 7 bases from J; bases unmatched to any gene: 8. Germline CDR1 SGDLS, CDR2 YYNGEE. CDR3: CASSRQGSGEQYF. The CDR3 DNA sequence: TGTGCCAGCAGCCGACAGGGATCCGGGGAGCAGTACTTC.

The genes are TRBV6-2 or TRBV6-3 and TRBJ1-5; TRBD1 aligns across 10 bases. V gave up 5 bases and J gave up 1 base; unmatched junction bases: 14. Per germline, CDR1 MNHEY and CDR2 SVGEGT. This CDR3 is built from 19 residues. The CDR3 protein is CASSGTRDRGFRSNQPQHF. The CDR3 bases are TGTGCCAGCAGTGGGACCCGGGACAGGGGCTTTAGGAGCAATCAGCCCCAGCATTTT.

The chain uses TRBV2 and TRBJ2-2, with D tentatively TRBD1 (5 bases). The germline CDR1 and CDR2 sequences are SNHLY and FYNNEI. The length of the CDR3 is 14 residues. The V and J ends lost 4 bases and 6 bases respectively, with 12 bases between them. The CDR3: CASSGARAAGELFF. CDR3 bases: TGTGCCAGCAGTGGGGCCAGGGCGGCCGGGGAGCTGTTTTTT.

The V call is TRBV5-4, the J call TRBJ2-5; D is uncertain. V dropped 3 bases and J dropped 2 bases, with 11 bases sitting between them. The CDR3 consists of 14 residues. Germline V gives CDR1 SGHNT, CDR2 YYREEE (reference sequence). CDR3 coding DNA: TGTGCCAGCAGCTCATCGACTCAGCAAGAGACCCAGTACTTC. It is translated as CASSSSTQQETQYF.

CDR3 sequence reads: CASSRRDSYHYEQYF. CDR3 nucleotides: TGTGCCAGCAGCAGAAGGGACAGCTACCACTACGAGCAGTACTTC. This rearrangement joins TRBV7-2 to TRBJ2-7; the match to TRBD1 covers 7 bases. The CDR3 runs to 15 residues. Germline CDR1 SGHTA, CDR2 FQGNSA. The V gene end was trimmed by 5 bases and the J gene end by 3 bases; junction bases not matched to a gene: 10.

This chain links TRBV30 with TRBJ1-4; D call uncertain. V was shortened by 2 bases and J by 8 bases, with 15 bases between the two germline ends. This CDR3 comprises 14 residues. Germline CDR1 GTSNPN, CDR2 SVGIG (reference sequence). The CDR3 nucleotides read TGTGCCTGGAGTACAACCTTTGGAGCGGAAAAACTGTTTTTT. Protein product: CAWSTTFGAEKLFF.

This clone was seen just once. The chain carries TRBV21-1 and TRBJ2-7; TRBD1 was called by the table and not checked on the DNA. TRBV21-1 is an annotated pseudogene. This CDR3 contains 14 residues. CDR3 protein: CASSKTGFSREQYF. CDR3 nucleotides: TGTGCCAGCAGCAAGACAGGGTTCTCGAGGGAGCAGTACTTC.

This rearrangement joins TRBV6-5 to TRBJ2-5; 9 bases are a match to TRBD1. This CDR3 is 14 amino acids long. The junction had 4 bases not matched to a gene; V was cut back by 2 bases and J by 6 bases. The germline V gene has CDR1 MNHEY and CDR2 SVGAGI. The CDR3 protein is CASSYGDREKTQYF. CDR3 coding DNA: TGTGCCAGCAGTTACGGGGACAGGGAAAAGACCCAGTACTTC.

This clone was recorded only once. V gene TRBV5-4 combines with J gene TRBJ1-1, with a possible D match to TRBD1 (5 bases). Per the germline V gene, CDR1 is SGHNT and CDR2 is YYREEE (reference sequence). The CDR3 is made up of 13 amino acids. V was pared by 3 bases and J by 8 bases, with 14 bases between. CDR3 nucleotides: TGTGCCAGCAGCTCCAGGGTCCCCAAAGAAGCTTTCTTT. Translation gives CASSSRVPKEAFF.

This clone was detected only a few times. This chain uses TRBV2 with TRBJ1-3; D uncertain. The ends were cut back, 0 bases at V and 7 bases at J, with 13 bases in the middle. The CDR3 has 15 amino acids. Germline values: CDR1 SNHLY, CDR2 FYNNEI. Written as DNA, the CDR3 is TGTGCCAGCAGTGAAGCGAGACTCGGAGGCAACACCATATATTTT. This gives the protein CASSEARLGGNTIYF.

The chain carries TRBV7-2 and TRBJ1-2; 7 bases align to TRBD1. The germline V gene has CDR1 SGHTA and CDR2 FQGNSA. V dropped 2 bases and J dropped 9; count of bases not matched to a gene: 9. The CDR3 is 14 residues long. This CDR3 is CASSLIQQGLRYTF. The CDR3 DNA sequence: TGTGCCAGCAGCTTAATCCAACAGGGGTTACGCTACACCTTC. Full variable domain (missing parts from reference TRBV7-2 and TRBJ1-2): GAGVSQSPSNKVTEKGKDVELRCDPISGHTALYWYRQSLGQGLEFLIYFQGNSAPDKSGLPSDRFSAERTGGSVSTLTIQRTQQEDSAVYLCASSLIQQGLRYTFGSGTRLTVV.

DNA for the CDR3: TGTGCCAGCGGAGGACAGTCGGCAGATACGCAGTATTTT. It encodes CASGGQSADTQYF. The chain has TRBV7-2 and TRBJ2-3; D is possibly TRBD1 (6 bases). V lost 8 bases, J lost 4 bases, and 13 bases lay in between. CDR1 is SGHTA and CDR2 is FQGNSA in the germline V gene. The CDR3 is 13 amino acids. Supplemented by reference TRBV7-2 and TRBJ2-3, the full variable domain reads GAGVSQSPSNKVTEKGKDVELRCDPISGHTALYWYRQSLGQGLEFLIYFQGNSAPDKSGLPSDRFSAERTGGSVSTLTIQRTQQEDSAVYLCASGGQSADTQYFGPGTRLTVL.

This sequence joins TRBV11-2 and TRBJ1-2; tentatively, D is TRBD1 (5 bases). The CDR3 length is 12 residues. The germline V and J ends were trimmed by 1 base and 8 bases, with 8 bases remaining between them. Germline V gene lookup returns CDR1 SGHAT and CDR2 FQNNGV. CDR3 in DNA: TGTGCCAGCAGCTTAGCGGAGGGGGGCTACACCTTC. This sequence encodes CASSLAEGGYTF.

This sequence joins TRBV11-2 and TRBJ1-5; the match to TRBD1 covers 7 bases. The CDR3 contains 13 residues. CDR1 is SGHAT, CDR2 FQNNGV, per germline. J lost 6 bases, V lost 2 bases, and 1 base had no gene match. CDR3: CASSLNRGQPQHF. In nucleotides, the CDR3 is TGTGCCAGCAGCTTAAACAGGGGTCAGCCCCAGCATTTT.

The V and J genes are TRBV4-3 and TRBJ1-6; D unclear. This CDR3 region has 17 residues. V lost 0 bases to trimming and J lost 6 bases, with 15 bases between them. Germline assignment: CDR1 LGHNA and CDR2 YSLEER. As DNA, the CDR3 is TGCGCCAGCAGCCAAGATCCGCCAGGAATCGGTAATTCACCCCTCCACTTT. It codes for CASSQDPPGIGNSPLHF.

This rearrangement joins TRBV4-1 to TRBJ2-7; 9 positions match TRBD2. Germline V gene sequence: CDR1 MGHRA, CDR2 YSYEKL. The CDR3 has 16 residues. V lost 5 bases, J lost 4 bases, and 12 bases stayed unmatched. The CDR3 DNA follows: TGCGCCAGCAGCACCCGGGCGGGGGGGCGCTTTTACGAGCAGTACTTC. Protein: CASSTRAGGRFYEQYF.

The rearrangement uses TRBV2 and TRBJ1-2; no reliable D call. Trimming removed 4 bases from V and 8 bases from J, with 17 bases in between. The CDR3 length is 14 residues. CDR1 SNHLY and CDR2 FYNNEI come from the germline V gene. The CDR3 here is CASSARALSRGYTF. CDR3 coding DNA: TGTGCCAGCAGTGCCCGGGCCCTAAGTAGGGGCTACACCTTC.

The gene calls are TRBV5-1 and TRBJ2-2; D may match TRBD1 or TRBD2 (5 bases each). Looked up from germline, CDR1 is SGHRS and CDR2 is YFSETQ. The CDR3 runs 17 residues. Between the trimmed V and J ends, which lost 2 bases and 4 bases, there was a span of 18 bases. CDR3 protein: CASSFPAGADGTGELFF. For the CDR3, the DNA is TGCGCCAGCAGCTTTCCTGCCGGGGCCGATGGCACCGGGGAGCTGTTTTTT.

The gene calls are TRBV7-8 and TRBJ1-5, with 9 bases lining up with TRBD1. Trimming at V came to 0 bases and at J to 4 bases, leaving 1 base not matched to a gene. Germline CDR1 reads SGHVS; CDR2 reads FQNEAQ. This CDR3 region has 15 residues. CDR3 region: CASSLAGQGNQPQHF. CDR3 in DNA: TGTGCCAGCAGCTTAGCGGGACAGGGTAATCAGCCCCAGCATTTT.

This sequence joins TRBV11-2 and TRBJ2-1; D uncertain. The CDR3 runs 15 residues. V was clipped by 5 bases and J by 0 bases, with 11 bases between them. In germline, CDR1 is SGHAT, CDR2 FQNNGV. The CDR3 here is CASSRARSSYNEQFF. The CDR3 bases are TGTGCCAGCAGCCGAGCGCGGAGCTCCTACAATGAGCAGTTCTTC.

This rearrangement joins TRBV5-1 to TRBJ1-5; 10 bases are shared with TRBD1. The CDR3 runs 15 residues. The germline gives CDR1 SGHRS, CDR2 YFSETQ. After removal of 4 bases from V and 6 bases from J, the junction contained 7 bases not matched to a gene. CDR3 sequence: CASSPGDRGLQPQHF. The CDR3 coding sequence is TGCGCCAGCAGCCCAGGAGACAGGGGGCTTCAGCCCCAGCATTTT.

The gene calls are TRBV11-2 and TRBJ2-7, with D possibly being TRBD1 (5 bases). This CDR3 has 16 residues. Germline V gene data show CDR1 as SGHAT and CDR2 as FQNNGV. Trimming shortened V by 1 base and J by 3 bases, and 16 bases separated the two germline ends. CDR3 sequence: CASSLVGRGRNYEQYF. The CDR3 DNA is TGTGCCAGCAGCTTAGTTGGAAGGGGTCGAAACTACGAGCAGTACTTC.

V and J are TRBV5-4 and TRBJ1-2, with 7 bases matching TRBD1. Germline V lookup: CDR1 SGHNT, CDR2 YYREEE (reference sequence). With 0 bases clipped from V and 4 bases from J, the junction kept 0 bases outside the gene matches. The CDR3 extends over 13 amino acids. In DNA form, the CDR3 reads TGTGCCAGCAGCTTGGACAGGGGCTATGGCTACACCTTC. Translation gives CASSLDRGYGYTF.

CDR3 amino acids: CASSPVVTDTQYF. CDR3 nucleotide sequence: TGTGCCAGCAGCCCAGTGGTTACAGATACGCAGTATTTT. This chain uses TRBV9 with TRBJ2-3; D is undetermined. Germline V gives CDR1 SGDLS, CDR2 YYNGEE. There are 13 residues in the CDR3. V lost 4 bases and J lost 3, with 9 bases in between. Supplemented by reference TRBV9 and TRBJ2-3, the full variable domain reads DSGVTQTPKHLITATGQRVTLRCSPRSGDLSVYWYQQSLDQGLQFLIQYYNGEERAKGNILERFSAQQFPDLHSELNLSSLELGDSALYFCASSPVVTDTQYFGPGTRLTVL.

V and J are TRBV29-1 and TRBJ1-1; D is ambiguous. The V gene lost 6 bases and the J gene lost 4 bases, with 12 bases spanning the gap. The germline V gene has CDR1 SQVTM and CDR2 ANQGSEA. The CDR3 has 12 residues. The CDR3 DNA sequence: TGCAGCGTGCCCTGGGGTACCACTGAAGCTTTCTTT. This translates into CSVPWGTTEAFF.

Written as DNA, the CDR3 is TGTGCCAGCAGTTTAAGAGCGGGGCGGGAGCAGTACTTC. Translating it yields CASSLRAGREQYF. This rearrangement joins TRBV27 to TRBJ2-7, with 7 bases aligning to TRBD2. V lost 2 bases and J lost 7; bases outside the gene matches: 5. This CDR3 is built from 13 residues. Germline V gene sequence: CDR1 MNHEY, CDR2 SMNVEV (reference sequence).

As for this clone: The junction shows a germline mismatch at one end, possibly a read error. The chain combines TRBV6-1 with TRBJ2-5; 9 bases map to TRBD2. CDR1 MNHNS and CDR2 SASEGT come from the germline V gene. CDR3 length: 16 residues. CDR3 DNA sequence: TGTGCCAGCAGAGAAGGACTAGCGCGCACTGAAGAGACCCAGTACTTC. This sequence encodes CASREGLARTEETQYF.

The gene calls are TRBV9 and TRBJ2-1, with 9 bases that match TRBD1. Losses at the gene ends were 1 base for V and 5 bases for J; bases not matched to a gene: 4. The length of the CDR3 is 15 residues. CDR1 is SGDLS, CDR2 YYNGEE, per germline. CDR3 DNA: TGTGCCAGCAGCGTATTAGGGACAGGGAACAATGAGCAGTTCTTC. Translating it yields CASSVLGTGNNEQFF.

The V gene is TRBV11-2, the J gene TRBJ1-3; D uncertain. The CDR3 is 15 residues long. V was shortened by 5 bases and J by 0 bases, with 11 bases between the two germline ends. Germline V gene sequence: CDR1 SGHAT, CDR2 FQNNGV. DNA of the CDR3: TGTGCCAGCAGCCTGTCTCATGGCTCTGGAAACACCATATATTTT. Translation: CASSLSHGSGNTIYF.